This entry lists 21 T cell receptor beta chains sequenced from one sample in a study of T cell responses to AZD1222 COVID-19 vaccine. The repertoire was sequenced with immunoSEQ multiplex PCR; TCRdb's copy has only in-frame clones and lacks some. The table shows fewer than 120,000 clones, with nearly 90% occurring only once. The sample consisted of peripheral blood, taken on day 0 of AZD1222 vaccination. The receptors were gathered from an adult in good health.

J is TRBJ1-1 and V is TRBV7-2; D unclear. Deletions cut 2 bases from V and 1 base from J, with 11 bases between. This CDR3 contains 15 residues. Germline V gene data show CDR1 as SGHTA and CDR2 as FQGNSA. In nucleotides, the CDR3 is TGTGCCAGCAGCTTAAATCGCCTTTCGAACACTGAAGCTTTCTTT. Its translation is CASSLNRLSNTEAFF.

The CDR3 sequence is CASSRQGERDGYTF. CDR3 nucleotides: TGTGCCAGCTCACGACAGGGAGAACGGGATGGCTACACCTTC. The gene calls are TRBV18 and TRBJ1-2; 7 nucleotides line up with TRBD1. This CDR3 is 14 amino acids long. Germline V gives CDR1 KGHSH, CDR2 LQKENI. V lost 4 bases, J lost 6 bases, and 8 bases stayed unmatched. The full variable domain, in which reference TRBV18 and TRBJ1-2 provide the parts outside the CDR3, is NAGVMQNPRHLVRRRGQEARLRCSPMKGHSHVYWYRQLPEEGLKFMVYLQKENIIDESGMPKERFSAEFPKEGPSILRIQQVVRGDSAAYFCASSRQGERDGYTFGSGTRLTVV.

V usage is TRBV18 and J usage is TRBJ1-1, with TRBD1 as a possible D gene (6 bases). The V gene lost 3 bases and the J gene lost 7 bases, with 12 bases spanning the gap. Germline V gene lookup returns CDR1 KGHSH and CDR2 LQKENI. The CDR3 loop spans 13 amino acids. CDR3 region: CASSPSGDGEAFF. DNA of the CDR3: TGTGCCAGCTCACCTTCAGGGGATGGTGAAGCTTTCTTT.

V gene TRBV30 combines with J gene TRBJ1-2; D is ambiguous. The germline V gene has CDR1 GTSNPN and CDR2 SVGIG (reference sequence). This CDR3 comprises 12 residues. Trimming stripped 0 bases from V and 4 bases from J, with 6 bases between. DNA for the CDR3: TGTGCCTGGAGTGTAGGTCCCTATGGCTACACCTTC. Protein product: CAWSVGPYGYTF. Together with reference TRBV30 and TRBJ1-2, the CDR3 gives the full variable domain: SQTIHQWPATLVQPVGSPLSLECTVEGTSNPNLYWYRQAAGRGLQLLFYSVGIGQISSEVPQNLSASRPQDRQFILSSKKLLLSDSGFYLCAWSVGPYGYTFGSGTRLTVV.

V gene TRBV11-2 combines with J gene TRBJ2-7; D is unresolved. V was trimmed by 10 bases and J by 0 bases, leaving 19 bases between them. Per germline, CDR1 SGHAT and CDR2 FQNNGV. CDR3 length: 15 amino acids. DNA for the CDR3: TGTGCCACACAACCACCGGGCAGTTCCTCCTACGAGCAGTACTTC. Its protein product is CATQPPGSSSYEQYF.

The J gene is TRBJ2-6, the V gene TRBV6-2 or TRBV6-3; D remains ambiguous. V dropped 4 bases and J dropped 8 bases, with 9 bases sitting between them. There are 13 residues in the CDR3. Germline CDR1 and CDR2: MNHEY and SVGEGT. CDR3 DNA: TGTGCCAGCAGTTGGACGTCGCCCAACGTCCTGACTTTC. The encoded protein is CASSWTSPNVLTF.

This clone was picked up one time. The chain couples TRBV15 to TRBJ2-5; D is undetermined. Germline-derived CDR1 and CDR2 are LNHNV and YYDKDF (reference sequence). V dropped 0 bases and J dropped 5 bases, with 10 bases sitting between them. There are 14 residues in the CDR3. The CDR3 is CATSRDEGEETQYF. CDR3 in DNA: TGTGCCACCAGCAGAGATGAAGGAGAGGAGACCCAGTACTTC.

Here the CDR3 DNA reads TGTGCCACCAGTGACAGACTGTCTAGCACAGATACGCAGTATTTT. Translation gives CATSDRLSSTDTQYF. The V and J genes are TRBV24-1 and TRBJ2-3; D uncertain. Germline lookup yields CDR1 KGHDR and CDR2 SFDVKD. This CDR3 comprises 15 residues. Trimming cost V 4 bases and J 0 bases, with 10 bases left between them.

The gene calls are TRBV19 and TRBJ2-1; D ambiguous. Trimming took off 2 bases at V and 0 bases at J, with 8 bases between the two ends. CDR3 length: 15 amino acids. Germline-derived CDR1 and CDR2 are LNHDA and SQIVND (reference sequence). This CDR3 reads CASSITRSSYNEQFF. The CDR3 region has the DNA TGTGCCAGTAGTATAACTCGGAGCTCCTACAATGAGCAGTTCTTC.

The CDR3 loop reads CASSSGGLEEGYTF. The CDR3 nucleotides read TGTGCCAGCAGTTCAGGGGGGCTGGAAGAGGGCTACACCTTC. The chain joins TRBV6-5 to TRBJ1-2, with TRBD1 matching over 7 bases. CDR1 is MNHEY, CDR2 SVGAGI, per germline. The CDR3 runs 14 residues. The J segment lost 8 bases and the V segment lost 4 bases, leaving 10 bases of the junction unmatched.

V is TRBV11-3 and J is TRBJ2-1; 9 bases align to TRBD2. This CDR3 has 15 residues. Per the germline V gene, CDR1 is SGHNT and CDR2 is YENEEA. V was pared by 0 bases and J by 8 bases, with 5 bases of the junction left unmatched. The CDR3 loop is CASSLDPSGNYEQFF. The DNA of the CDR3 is TGTGCCAGCAGCTTAGACCCTAGCGGGAACTATGAGCAGTTCTTC.

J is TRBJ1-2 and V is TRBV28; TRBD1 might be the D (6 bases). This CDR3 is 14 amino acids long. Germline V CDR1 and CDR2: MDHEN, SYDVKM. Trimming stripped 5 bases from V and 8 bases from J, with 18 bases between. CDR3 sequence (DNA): TGTGCCAGCAGTAATCAGGGGCTCCGGCGCGGCTACACCTTC. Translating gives CASSNQGLRRGYTF.

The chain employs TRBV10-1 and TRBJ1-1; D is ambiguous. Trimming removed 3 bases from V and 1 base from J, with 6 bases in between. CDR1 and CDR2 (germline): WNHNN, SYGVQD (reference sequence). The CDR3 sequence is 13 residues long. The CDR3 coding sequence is TGCGCCAGCAGTGAACTCGGGAACACTGAAGCTTTCTTT. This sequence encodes CASSELGNTEAFF.

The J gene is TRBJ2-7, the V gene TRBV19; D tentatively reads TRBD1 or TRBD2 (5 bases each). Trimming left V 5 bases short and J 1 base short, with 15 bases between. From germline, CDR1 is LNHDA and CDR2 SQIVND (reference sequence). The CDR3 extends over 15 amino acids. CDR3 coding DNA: TGTGCCAGTAGTCCGTCCCGGGACGGTTCCTACGAGCAGTACTTC. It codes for CASSPSRDGSYEQYF.

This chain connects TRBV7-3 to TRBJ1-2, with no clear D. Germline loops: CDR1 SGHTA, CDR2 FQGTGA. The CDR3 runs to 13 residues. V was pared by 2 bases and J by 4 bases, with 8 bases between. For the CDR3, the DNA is TGTGCCAGCAGCTTAGCCTCGGGCTATGGCTACACCTTC. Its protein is CASSLASGYGYTF.

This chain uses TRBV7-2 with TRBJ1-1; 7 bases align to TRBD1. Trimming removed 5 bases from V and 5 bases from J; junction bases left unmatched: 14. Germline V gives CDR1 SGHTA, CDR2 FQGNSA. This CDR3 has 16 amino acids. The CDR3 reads CASSTGPIQGWTEAFF. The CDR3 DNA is TGTGCCAGCAGCACCGGACCTATACAGGGGTGGACTGAAGCTTTCTTT.

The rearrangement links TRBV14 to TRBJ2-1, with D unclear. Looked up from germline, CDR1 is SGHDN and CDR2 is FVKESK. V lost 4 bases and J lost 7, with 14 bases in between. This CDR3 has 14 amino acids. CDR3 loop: CASSLKGLRNEQFF. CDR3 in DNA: TGTGCCAGCAGCCTAAAAGGCCTAAGGAATGAGCAGTTCTTC.

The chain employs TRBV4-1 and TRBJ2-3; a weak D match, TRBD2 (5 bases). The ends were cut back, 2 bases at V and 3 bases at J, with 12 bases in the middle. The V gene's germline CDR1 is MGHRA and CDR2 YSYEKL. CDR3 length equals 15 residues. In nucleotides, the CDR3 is TGCGCCAGCAGCCAACGGGAAGGTGGGACAGATACGCAGTATTTT. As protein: CASSQREGGTDTQYF.

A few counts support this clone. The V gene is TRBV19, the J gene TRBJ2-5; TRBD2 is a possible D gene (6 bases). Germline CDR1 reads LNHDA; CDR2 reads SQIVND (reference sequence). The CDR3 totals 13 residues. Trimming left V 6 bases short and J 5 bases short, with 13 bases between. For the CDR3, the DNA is TGTGCCAGTAGCCCTCGACTAGAGGAGACCCAGTACTTC. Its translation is CASSPRLEETQYF. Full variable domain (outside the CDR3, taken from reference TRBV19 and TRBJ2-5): DGGITQSPKYLFRKEGQNVTLSCEQNLNHDAMYWYRQDPGQGLRLIYYSQIVNDFQKGDIAEGYSVSREKKESFPLTVTSAQKNPTAFYLCASSPRLEETQYFGPGTRLLVL.

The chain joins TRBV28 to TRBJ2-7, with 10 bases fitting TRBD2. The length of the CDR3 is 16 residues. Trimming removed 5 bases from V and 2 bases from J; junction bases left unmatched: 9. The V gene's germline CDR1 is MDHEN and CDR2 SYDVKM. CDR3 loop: CASSKETSGYPYEQYF. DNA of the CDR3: TGTGCCAGCAGTAAGGAGACTAGCGGGTACCCCTACGAGCAGTACTTC.

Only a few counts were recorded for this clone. The CDR3 nucleotides are TGTGCCTGGAGTAACGGAAACACCATATATTTT. This codes for CAWSNGNTIYF. V and J are TRBV30 and TRBJ1-3, with D unclear. The germline V gene encodes CDR1 GTSNPN and CDR2 SVGIG (reference sequence). V lost 2 bases, J lost 4 bases, and 3 bases lay in between. CDR3 length: 11 amino acids.